These T cell receptor beta chains were read from a single sample in a study of Ad26.COV2.S vaccination and SARS-CoV-2 variants. TCRdb keeps only in-frame clones here, not all; method: immunoSEQ multiplex PCR. The sample consists of 330,000 or so clones, 75% to 90% of them appearing once. Sequencing used peripheral blood, obtained in a trial of Ad26.COV2.S vaccine versus placebo. Source of these receptors: a person between 18 and 59 years old who received the Ad26.COV2.S COVID-19 vaccine or a placebo. Both conserved end residues are part of each CDR3. D genes are given only for firm matches. A row's size may be missing; if present it is once, few, many or a size class.

TRBV5-1	once	TRBJ1-1	19	-	TGCGCCAGCAGCTTGTGGCGGCAAGGCAGGGGAAGCCAGGGGACTGAAGCTTTCTTT	CASSLWRQGRGSQGTEAFF
TRBV3-1/TRBV3-2	few	TRBJ1-1	16	-	TGTGCCAGCAGCCAAGATGGCCAGACACGGGGAACTGAAGCTTTCTTT	CASSQDGQTRGTEAFF
TRBV6-2/TRBV6-3	once	TRBJ2-7	16	-	TGTGCCAGCAGTTACGACCGAGACACCCCCAGGAACGAGCAGTACTTC	CASSYDRDTPRNEQYF
TRBV7-9	-	TRBJ2-1	17	TRBD2	TGTGCCAGCAGCCGACTTAGCGGGGTTGGTGGGTACAATGAGCAGTTCTTC	CASSRLSGVGGYNEQFF
TRBV19	once	TRBJ2-6	10	-	TGTGGGGTCGGGGCCAACGTCCTGACTTTC	CGVGANVLTF
TRBV6-5	-	TRBJ2-1	16	-	TGTGCCAGCAGTTACTCAGGCGGGTCCCCAAACAATGAGCAGTTCTTC	CASSYSGGSPNNEQFF
TRBV11-2	-	TRBJ2-7	15	TRBD1	TGTGCCAGCAGCGGAGACAGGGTCGGCTCCTACGAGCAGTACTTC	CASSGDRVGSYEQYF
TRBV2	-	TRBJ1-2	15	TRBD1	TGTGCCAGCACCTCCAAGGGACAGGGTGAGGGTGGCTACACCTTC	CASTSKGQGEGGYTF
TRBV4-3	-	TRBJ1-4	16	-	TGCGCCAGCAGCCAGGTCTACGGGACAAGTAATGAAAAACTGTTTTTT	CASSQVYGTSNEKLFF
TRBV11-2	-	TRBJ2-2	14	TRBD2	TGTGCCAGCAGCGACGGGGCGGGAGCCGGGGAGCTGTTTTTT	CASSDGAGAGELFF
TRBV28	-	TRBJ1-5	15	-	TGTGCCAGCACCTCAAGAGCACAGAGCTATCAGCCCCAGCATTTT	CASTSRAQSYQPQHF
TRBV5-4	-	TRBJ1-1	15	TRBD1	TGTGCCAGCAGCTCGTGGACAGGCCCCAACACTGAAGCTTTCTTT	CASSSWTGPNTEAFF
TRBV9	once	TRBJ2-1	15	-	TGTGCCAGCAGTCGAGGAGACAGCTCCTACAATGAGCAGTTCTTC	CASSRGDSSYNEQFF
TRBV27	few	TRBJ1-5	14	-	TGTGCCAGCAGTGTACAGGGCACCAATCAGCCCCAGCATTTT	CASSVQGTNQPQHF
TRBV18	-	TRBJ2-1	16	-	TGTGCCAGCTCACCTCGGACGGTCAGCTCCTACAATGAGCAGTTCTTC	CASSPRTVSSYNEQFF
TRBV23-1	few	TRBJ2-2	21	TRBD2	TGCGCCAGCAGTCAACCAGGACTAGCGGGACGCCTCCAGACGAACACCGGGGAGCTGTTTTTT	CASSQPGLAGRLQTNTGELFF
TRBV3-1/TRBV3-2	-	TRBJ2-3	15	TRBD2	TGTGCCAGCAGCCAAACTAGCGGGGGCACAGATACGCAGTATTTT	CASSQTSGGTDTQYF
TRBV30	-	TRBJ1-2	11	-	TGTGCCTGGAGTGTCAGCTATGGCTACACCTTC	CAWSVSYGYTF
TRBV5-6	-	TRBJ2-3	12	-	TGTGCCAGCAGCAGGGGAGTAGATACGCAGTATTTT	CASSRGVDTQYF
TRBV5-4	-	TRBJ2-7	12	-	TGTGCCAGCAGCTTGCGGGATTACGAGCAGTACTTC	CASSLRDYEQYF
TRBV27	-	TRBJ1-5	16	-	TGTGCCAGCAGTGCGGGGGACCGCGGGAACAATCAGCCCCAGCATTTT	CASSAGDRGNNQPQHF
TRBV6-2/TRBV6-3	-	TRBJ1-2	14	TRBD1	TGTGCCAGCAGCCAGGGACAGGAGGTCTATGGCTACACCTTC	CASSQGQEVYGYTF
TRBV7-2	-	TRBJ2-5	16	-	TGTGCCAGCAGCTTACTGGGGCCCTGGCCTCAAGAGACCCAGTACTTC	CASSLLGPWPQETQYF
TRBV4-2	-	TRBJ2-5	19	TRBD2	TGTGCCAGCAGCCAAGATGGCGGTAGTGTGACTAGCGGCCAAGAGACCCAGTACTTC	CASSQDGGSVTSGQETQYF
TRBV7-2	-	TRBJ2-3	16	TRBD2	TGTGCCAGCAGCAGACTAGCGGGAGGGCCGCCAGATACGCAGTATTTT	CASSRLAGGPPDTQYF
TRBV7-2	-	TRBJ2-3	16	TRBD1	TGTGCCAGCAGCTCCCCCACGGACAGGGGCGAAGATACGCAGTATTTT	CASSSPTDRGEDTQYF
TRBV7-9	-	TRBJ2-7	14	-	TGTGCCAGCAGCTCCCCGGACAGAACCTACGAGCAGTACTTC	CASSSPDRTYEQYF
TRBV19	-	TRBJ1-5	17	TRBD1	TGTGCCAGTAGTTTGACAGGGGGGGGATATAGCAATCAGCCCCAGCATTTT	CASSLTGGGYSNQPQHF
TRBV2	-	TRBJ1-5	15	TRBD1	TGTGCCACCAGACAGGGACCCGTGGGCAATCAGCCCCAGCATTTT	CATRQGPVGNQPQHF
TRBV9	-	TRBJ1-3	18	-	TGTGCCAGCAGCGTAGAGCCAGGAGGGCTCTACTCTGGAAACACCATATATTTT	CASSVEPGGLYSGNTIYF
TRBV7-8	-	TRBJ1-2	14	-	TGTGCCAGCAGCTTAGGGGTGGGTAACTATGGCTACACCTTC	CASSLGVGNYGYTF
TRBV12-3/TRBV12-4	-	TRBJ1-2	13	-	TGTGCCAGCAGTTCGGGTCTTAACTATGGCTACACCTTC	CASSSGLNYGYTF
TRBV29-1	-	TRBJ1-1	14	-	TGCAGCGTTGTAGGAGGGGCCCTAACGACTGAAGCTTTCTTT	CSVVGGALTTEAFF
TRBV15	-	TRBJ1-5	20	TRBD1	TGTGCCACCAGCAGAGATCGTAGGGACAGGGCCTTTTATAGCAATCAGCCCCAGCATTTT	CATSRDRRDRAFYSNQPQHF
TRBV7-2	-	TRBJ1-2	13	-	TGTGCCAGCAGCTTTAGACAGGACTATGGCTACACCTTC	CASSFRQDYGYTF
TRBV5-4	-	TRBJ1-3	14	-	TGTGCCAGCAGAGGATCTCCCGCTGGAAACACCATATATTTT	CASRGSPAGNTIYF
TRBV7-3	-	TRBJ2-1	15	TRBD1	TGTGCCAGCAGCCCCGATTCCGGGACAGTCAATGAGCAGTTCTTC	CASSPDSGTVNEQFF
TRBV7-9	-	TRBJ1-6	19	-	TGTGCCAGCAGCTTTACCCTTCGGGGTGGGTTAACCTATAATTCACCCCTCCACTTT	CASSFTLRGGLTYNSPLHF
TRBV3-1/TRBV3-2	-	TRBJ1-2	13	-	TGTGCCAGCAGCCCCTACCGGGCCTGGGGCTACACCTTC	CASSPYRAWGYTF
TRBV7-2	once	TRBJ1-2	15	-	TGTGCCAGCAGCTTAGCAAGGGGGGCTGTGGATGGCTACACCTTC	CASSLARGAVDGYTF
TRBV6-4	-	TRBJ2-1	19	TRBD2	TGTGCCAGCAGTAAGGTAGCGGGGGCCCGGATGGGAAGCTACAATGAGCAGTTCTTC	CASSKVAGARMGSYNEQFF
TRBV27	-	TRBJ2-2	11	-	TGTGCCAGCAGCCACTCCAGGGAGCTGTTTTTT	CASSHSRELFF
TRBV5-6	-	TRBJ1-5	14	TRBD1	TGTGCCAGCAGCCCCGGGACAGGCAATCAGCCCCAGCATTTT	CASSPGTGNQPQHF